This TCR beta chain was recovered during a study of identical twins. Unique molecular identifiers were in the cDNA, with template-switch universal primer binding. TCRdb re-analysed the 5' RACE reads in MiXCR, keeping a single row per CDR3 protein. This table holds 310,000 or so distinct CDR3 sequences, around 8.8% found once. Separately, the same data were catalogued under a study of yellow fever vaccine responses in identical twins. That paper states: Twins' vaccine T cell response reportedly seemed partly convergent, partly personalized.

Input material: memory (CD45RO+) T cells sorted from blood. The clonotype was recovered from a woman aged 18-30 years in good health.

The CDR3 loop reads CASSVSARDLQETQYF. In DNA, the CDR3 is TGTGCCAGCAGCGTGTCGGCCAGGGACCTACAAGAGACCCAGTACTTC. The chain joins TRBV9 to TRBJ2-5, with D possibly called TRBD1 or TRBD2 (5 bases each). The CDR3 spans 16 residues. Between the trimmed V and J ends, which lost 2 bases and 2 bases, there was a span of 16 bases. Germline CDR1 reads SGDLS; CDR2 reads YYNGEE.